Listed below are T cell receptor beta chains from one sample, sequenced in a study of Graves' ophthalmopathy and Graves' hyperthyroidism. TCRdb reprocessed the multiplex PCR reads via MiXCR and lists one record per CDR3 protein. The sample lists about 220,000 distinct CDR3 sequences, under 25% occurring once. What was sequenced was peripheral blood. The origin of the receptors is a woman aged 45-60 years with Graves' ophthalmopathy. Both conserved end residues are part of each CDR3. A D gene is named only where the DNA matches it firmly. Rows give clone size only sometimes, using once, few, many, or a class for an expanded clone.

clone_size	j_call	d_call	v_call	cdr3_nt	cdr3_aa
NA	TRBJ2-7	NA	TRBV19	TGTGCCAGCGGGTCCCCGAGCGACGAGCAGTACTTC	CASGSPSDEQYF
many	TRBJ2-5	NA	TRBV20-1	TGCAGTGCTAGAGACCCGGGTCGCCAAGCAAGGGAGACCCAGTACTTC	CSARDPGRQARETQYF
few	TRBJ1-5	TRBD1	TRBV18	TGTGCCAGCTCAGTGGGACAGACTCCAACATATTATCAGCCCCAGCATTTT	CASSVGQTPTYYQPQHF
many	TRBJ1-2	TRBD1	TRBV27	TGTGCCAGCAGTCATGGGGACAGGGCCAACTATGGCTACACCTTC	CASSHGDRANYGYTF
many	TRBJ2-2	NA	TRBV2	TGTGCCAGCACCCGGACCGTGCAGACCGGGGAGCTGTTTTTT	CASTRTVQTGELFF
NA	TRBJ1-2	TRBD1	TRBV7-9	TGTGCCAGCAGTCGTGGACAGGGGGCGGCCTATGGCTACACCTTC	CASSRGQGAAYGYTF
NA	TRBJ2-5	NA	TRBV27	TGTGCCAGCAGTCCCCCCCCAGGGCGCCAAATTCAAGAGACCCAGTACTTC	CASSPPPGRQIQETQYF
NA	TRBJ1-5	NA	TRBV14	TGTGCCAGCAGCCAAAGCGGGATAGGGGGAAATCAGCCCCAGCATTTT	CASSQSGIGGNQPQHF
many	TRBJ1-5	TRBD1	TRBV10-2	TGCGCCACCTCGGACAGGGGGCGCGGGGGCAATCAGCCCCAGCATTTT	CATSDRGRGGNQPQHF
NA	TRBJ2-2	NA	TRBV28	TGTGCCAGCAGTCTGGCCCTCAAAGACACCGGGGAGCTGTTTTTT	CASSLALKDTGELFF
many	TRBJ2-7	TRBD2	TRBV9	TGTGCCAGCAGCCCCCAGGGCGGGAGCTCCTACGAGCAGTACTTC	CASSPQGGSSYEQYF
many	TRBJ2-7	NA	TRBV7-9	TGTGCCAGCAGCTTAGAGTCCGACCCAGCCTACGAGCAGTACTTC	CASSLESDPAYEQYF
NA	TRBJ1-1	NA	TRBV5-1	TGCGCCAGCAGCTCTTCACAGGGCTGGGGCACTGAAGCTTTCTTT	CASSSSQGWGTEAFF
few	TRBJ2-2	NA	TRBV29-1	TGCAGCGTTGAGTGGGAATCCGGGGAGCTGTTTTTT	CSVEWESGELFF
few	TRBJ1-2	NA	TRBV13	TGTGCCAGCAGCGCGTCCAGGGGAGAGGGCTACACCTTC	CASSASRGEGYTF
NA	TRBJ1-6	NA	TRBV12-3/TRBV12-4	TGTGCCATCAGTAGAGAATCCTATAATTTACCCCTCCACTTT	CAISRESYNLPLHF
once	TRBJ2-5	TRBD1	TRBV6-1	TGTGCCAGCAGTACAAAGGACAGGTCGGGGTGGGCCGGGGAGACCCAGTACTTC	CASSTKDRSGWAGETQYF
many	TRBJ1-1	TRBD1	TRBV4-2	TGTGCCAGCAGCCAAGAGTTTTGGACAGGGGGGGCTGAAGCTTTCTTT	CASSQEFWTGGAEAFF
few	TRBJ1-3	NA	TRBV9	TGTGCCAGCAGCCCACCCGGTTGGGCGTCCTCTGGAAACACCATATATTTT	CASSPPGWASSGNTIYF
NA	TRBJ1-1	NA	TRBV6-1	TGTGCCAGCAGTACGGCCTCCCCCGACGCGAACACTGAAGCTTTCTTT	CASSTASPDANTEAFF
many	TRBJ2-5	TRBD2	TRBV19	TGTGCCAGTAGGGGGACTAGCAAAGAGACCCAGTACTTC	CASRGTSKETQYF
many	TRBJ2-2	TRBD2	TRBV12-3/TRBV12-4	TGTGCCAGCAGCCTCGGGAGGTACCACGGCACCGGGGAGCTGTTTTTT	CASSLGRYHGTGELFF
NA	TRBJ1-1	TRBD1	TRBV19	TGTGCCAGTAGTTCCCGGACAGGGTTGACTGAAGCTTTCTTT	CASSSRTGLTEAFF
few	TRBJ2-7	NA	TRBV12-3/TRBV12-4	TGTGCCAGCAGTCGGGGACACCGCTACGAGCAGTACTTC	CASSRGHRYEQYF
many	TRBJ2-5	TRBD2	TRBV20-1	TGCAGTGCTAGAGTAGGGGAGGGAGAGACCCAGTACTTC	CSARVGEGETQYF
many	TRBJ2-5	NA	TRBV12-3/TRBV12-4	TGTGCCAGCAGTTTGGGGACCGCAGTCCAGTACTTC	CASSLGTAVQYF
many	TRBJ1-1	NA	TRBV5-1	TGCGCCAGCACCACCGGGGCTACTAACACTGAAGCTTTCTTT	CASTTGATNTEAFF
many	TRBJ2-3	NA	TRBV24-1	TGTGCCACCAGAAGTGAGGGGGTCACAGATACGCAGTATTTT	CATRSEGVTDTQYF
NA	TRBJ2-2	NA	TRBV10-3	TGTGCCATCAAATCTGGGAACACCGGGGAGCTGTTTTTT	CAIKSGNTGELFF
many	TRBJ2-7	TRBD1	TRBV18	TGTGCCAGCTCAGACTATCAGGGGGCTACCTACGAGCAGTACTTC	CASSDYQGATYEQYF
many	TRBJ2-3	TRBD2	TRBV10-3	TGTGCCATCAGTGAGAAACAGACTAGCTCCGATACGCAGTATTTT	CAISEKQTSSDTQYF
many	TRBJ1-2	NA	TRBV11-2	TGTGCCAGCAGCTTAGGTGTAGGGGGTGTCTCGGGCTACACCTTC	CASSLGVGGVSGYTF
many	TRBJ2-7	TRBD2	TRBV2	TGTGCCAGCAGTGGGCGGACTAGCGGGAGTTACGAGCAGTACTTC	CASSGRTSGSYEQYF
many	TRBJ1-1	NA	TRBV2	TGTGCCAGCGACAGATACAACACTGAAGCTTTCTTT	CASDRYNTEAFF
few	TRBJ1-1	NA	TRBV7-9	TGTGCCAGCACTAGGGGAAGGGCGAACACTGAAGCTTTCTTT	CASTRGRANTEAFF
many	TRBJ2-5	TRBD2	TRBV6-2/TRBV6-3	TGTGCCGGACGGGCTAGCGGGAGCGGAGAGACCCAGTACTTC	CAGRASGSGETQYF
many	TRBJ1-1	NA	TRBV12-3/TRBV12-4	TGTGCCAGCAGTTCTAGCCCCCGAAGGACAGTTTACACTGAAGCTTTCTTT	CASSSSPRRTVYTEAFF
many	TRBJ1-5	TRBD1	TRBV28	TGTGCCAGCAGGGAAGGGGGCCCTGGCTTTACCCCCCAGCATTTT	CASREGGPGFTPQHF
NA	TRBJ1-2	NA	TRBV7-6	TGTGCCAGCAGCTCCGCATCCGGGACTAACTATGGCTACACCTTC	CASSSASGTNYGYTF
many	TRBJ2-5	TRBD2	TRBV7-9	TGTGCCAGCAGCCCCTCGGCTAGCGGATACCAAGAGACCCAGTACTTC	CASSPSASGYQETQYF
NA	TRBJ1-2	NA	TRBV19	TGTGCCAGTAGTATTTCATCCGGCCGGGTGGATTATGGCTACACCTTC	CASSISSGRVDYGYTF
many	TRBJ1-2	NA	TRBV19	TGTGCCAGTACGGAGGGTTTCTATGGCTACACCTTC	CASTEGFYGYTF
many	TRBJ1-1	TRBD1	TRBV7-9	TGTGCCAGCAGCCCTGGACAGGTTACGCGCACTGAAGCTTTCTTT	CASSPGQVTRTEAFF
many	TRBJ2-1	TRBD2	TRBV24-1	TGTGCCACCAGTGATCCCCCGGACAGCGGGAGGTCTGACGATGAGCAGTTCTTC	CATSDPPDSGRSDDEQFF
few	TRBJ1-2	TRBD1	TRBV7-9	TGTGCCAGCAGCCGGACAGGCCCGCAGGGTGGCTACACCTTC	CASSRTGPQGGYTF
NA	TRBJ2-3	NA	TRBV6-1	TGTGCCAGCACAGCCACAGGGAGCACAGATACGCAGTATTTT	CASTATGSTDTQYF
many	TRBJ2-4	NA	TRBV2	TGTGCCAGCAGGGAGGGGTCAAACATTCAGTACTTC	CASREGSNIQYF
many	TRBJ2-7	NA	TRBV4-1	TGCGCCAGCAGCCATGGGACCTACAAAGGCTACGAGCAGTACTTC	CASSHGTYKGYEQYF
few	TRBJ1-1	NA	TRBV12-3/TRBV12-4	TGTGCCAGCACTGCAGGGATTACGGCTTTCTTT	CASTAGITAFF
NA	TRBJ2-7	NA	TRBV27	TGTGCCAGCAGTTTCGTCCTGGGGCTAGGGCTAGGTGAGCAGTACTTC	CASSFVLGLGLGEQYF
NA	TRBJ1-3	NA	TRBV11-1	TGTGCCAGCAGCAACCCGTCGCGAACCATATATTTT	CASSNPSRTIYF
few	TRBJ2-4	NA	TRBV28	TGTGCCAGCAGCTCTGGGGGGAGAGGCATTCAGTACTTC	CASSSGGRGIQYF